This passage covers 13 T cell receptor beta chains from one sample sequenced in a study of blood T cells in healthy people across ages. Next came a second PCR, run for about 6 to 12 cycles, which used a sample-barcoded 5' primer along with a J-beta primer mix. TCRdb independently ran MiXCR on the 5' RACE reads; one entry per CDR3 protein. The sample yields nearly 800,000 distinct CDR3 sequences, just under 25% seen once. The data also belong to a second study, concerning T cells of mothers and their children.

Sequencing was carried out using blood. These receptors all stem from a boy younger than 18 in good health.

The chain uses TRBV7-8 and TRBJ1-3; no clear D. CDR3 length: 13 residues. CDR1 and CDR2 from the germline V gene are SGHVS and FQNEAQ. Trimming shortened V by 3 bases and J by 8 bases, and 11 bases separated the two germline ends. This chain's CDR3 is CASSFSHPDTIYF. DNA of the CDR3: TGTGCCAGCAGCTTTTCTCACCCAGACACCATATATTTT.

This clonotype appeared a few times. Here the CDR3 DNA reads TGTGCCAGCACCTTAGACAGGGCGTATGAGCAGTTCTTC. It yields the protein CASTLDRAYEQFF. V gene TRBV28 combines with J gene TRBJ2-1, with 7 positions matching TRBD1. Germline loops: CDR1 MDHEN, CDR2 SYDVKM. This CDR3 has 13 amino acids. V was clipped by 7 bases and J by 8 bases; unmatched bases: 8.

This clonotype was observed a handful of times. The chain uses TRBV6-2 or TRBV6-3 and TRBJ1-2, with TRBD1 identical over 8 bases. V lost 5 bases, J lost 2 bases, and 7 bases stayed unmatched. The CDR3 totals 15 residues. The germline gives CDR1 MNHEY, CDR2 SVGEGT. As DNA, the CDR3 is TGTGCCAGCAGTGGCGACAGGGGACAGAACTATGGCTACACCTTC. It specifies CASSGDRGQNYGYTF.

The rearrangement uses TRBV28 and TRBJ1-6; the match to TRBD1 covers 7 bases. J was trimmed by 8 bases and V by 5 bases; bases with no gene match: 12. Germline V CDR1 and CDR2: MDHEN, SYDVKM. CDR3 length: 16 residues. The CDR3 DNA sequence: TGTGCCAGCAGTCCACCCCCCCCAGGGGGTTATTCACCCCTCCACTTT. Residues: CASSPPPPGGYSPLHF.

As regards this clonotype: The conserved closing phenylalanine or tryptophan is absent in this CDR3, likely reflecting a read error. The rearrangement joins TRBV5-6 to TRBJ2-1; maybe TRBD1 (6 bases). The CDR3 extends over 15 amino acids. V was cut by 2 bases and J by 4 bases, with 13 bases left in between. Germline-derived CDR1 and CDR2 are SGHDT and YYEEEE. CDR3 nucleotide sequence: TGTGCCAGCAGCTTACTAAGACAGGATTACAATGAGCAGTTCTTG. Translating it yields CASSLLRQDYNEQFL.

This chain connects TRBV12-3 or TRBV12-4 to TRBJ2-1; 7 bases line up with TRBD1. J was trimmed by 3 bases and V by 5 bases; bases with no gene match: 4. There are 14 residues in the CDR3. The CDR3 sequence is CASSRQGLYNEQFF. As DNA, the CDR3 is TGTGCCAGCAGTCGACAGGGCCTCTACAATGAGCAGTTCTTC.

The CDR3 DNA reads TGTGCCACCAGCAGAGACCGGGACAGCTTGCGAAATGAGCAGTTCTTC. Protein: CATSRDRDSLRNEQFF. The V call is TRBV15, the J call TRBJ2-1; 7 bases map to TRBD1. The J segment lost 7 bases and the V segment lost 0 bases, leaving 9 bases of the junction unmatched. Germline values: CDR1 LNHNV, CDR2 YYDKDF (reference sequence). The length of the CDR3 is 16 residues.

This chain connects TRBV7-8 to TRBJ2-7; D may match TRBD1 or TRBD2 (5 bases each). This CDR3 has 14 amino acids. V dropped 5 bases and J dropped 6 bases, with 17 bases sitting between them. The V gene's germline CDR1 is SGHVS and CDR2 FQNEAQ. The CDR3 here is CASSLRGSLGEQYF. CDR3 in DNA: TGTGCCAGCAGCCTCCGGGGCTCCCTAGGCGAGCAGTACTTC.

This clonotype was found a few times. This chain links TRBV6-5 with TRBJ1-1, with 11 bases identical to TRBD1. Germline V gene lookup returns CDR1 MNHEY and CDR2 SVGAGI. Trimming cost V 6 bases and J 4 bases; bases outside gene matches: 7. The CDR3 totals 15 residues. CDR3 protein: CASRTTGTGGTEAFF. The CDR3 DNA follows: TGTGCCAGCAGGACTACCGGGACAGGGGGCACTGAAGCTTTCTTT.

The chain recombines TRBV25-1 with TRBJ2-5; TRBD1 or TRBD2 may be the D gene (5 bases each). V shed 3 bases and J shed 1 base, with 12 bases lying between them. This CDR3 has 15 residues. Germline assignment: CDR1 MGHDK and CDR2 SYGVNS. The CDR3 here is CASSDLWGTQETQYF. The CDR3 DNA follows: TGTGCCAGCAGTGACCTATGGGGGACCCAAGAGACCCAGTACTTC. Using reference TRBV25-1 and TRBJ2-5 for the parts outside the CDR3, the full variable domain is EADIYQTPRYLVIGTGKKITLECSQTMGHDKMYWYQQDPGMELHLIHYSYGVNSTEKGDLSSESTVSRIRTEHFPLTLESARPSHTSQYLCASSDLWGTQETQYFGPGTRLLVL.

This clonotype was detected many times. The chain combines TRBV5-1 with TRBJ1-3; the match to TRBD1 covers 7 bases. Germline V CDR1 and CDR2: SGHRS, YFSETQ. This CDR3 has 15 residues. V was pared by 0 bases and J by 3 bases, with 3 bases of the junction left unmatched. CDR3 DNA: TGCGCCAGCAGCTTGGCCACAGGGGTTGGAAACACCATATATTTT. Its translation is CASSLATGVGNTIYF.

The chain uses TRBV5-1 and TRBJ2-7, with unresolved D. The germline V gene encodes CDR1 SGHRS and CDR2 YFSETQ. The CDR3 contains 10 residues. V dropped 0 bases and J dropped 12 bases, with 7 bases sitting between them. CDR3 DNA: TGCGCCAGCAGCTTGGGGTGGTGGTACTTC. Translation gives CASSLGWWYF.

CDR3 in amino acids: CSVEQREGEQFF. CDR3 nucleotide sequence: TGCAGCGTTGAACAGCGGGAGGGTGAGCAGTTCTTC. The J gene is TRBJ2-1, the V gene TRBV29-1; 10 bases line up with TRBD2. Germline V lookup: CDR1 SQVTM, CDR2 ANQGSEA. The junction had 1 base not matched to a gene; V was cut back by 2 bases and J by 9 bases. This CDR3 has 12 amino acids.